Sequencing of this T cell receptor (beta chain) was carried out in a study of regulatory T cells in long-lasting Graves disease (dated by TCRdb to about 2021). Describing the broader study: Newly diagnosed Graves' disease patients had taken antithyroid drugs for less than 3 months. Persistent Graves' disease patients were compared with newly diagnosed Graves' disease patients by peripheral blood TCR sequencing and RNA sequencing. The study was conducted in China and was registered as a clinical trial. A total of around 35 samples underwent TCR sequencing: approximately 13 from persistent and some 20 from newly diagnosed Graves' disease patients.

In the germline V gene, CDR1 corresponds to KGHDR and CDR2 to SFDVKD. CDR3 length: 19 amino acids, cysteine to phenylalanine. Here the CDR3 DNA is all that survives: 57 bases in frame from base 1. Library generation was performed with multiplex PCR. The reads were generated on an Illumina HiSeq 4000. TCR beta libraries were built with iRepertoire HTBI primers and Arm-PCR amplification of CDR3 regions. Gel purification was performed on PCR products prior to sequencing. As for the authors' bioinformatics: Across samples, 60 to 80 TRBV and over 11 TRBJ segments were identified and used for gene usage analysis of CDR3 amino acid clonotypes. COPE and FqMerger were used to merge the filtered high-quality paired reads into contigs. BLAST was used to align contigs to IMGT TRBV, TRBD and TRBJ reference genes, with CDR3 defined following IMGT. Any clonotype with a frequency above 0.1% was counted as a highly expanded clone. Shannon entropy served as the measure of repertoire diversity, while the Gini coefficient captured V-J evenness. Clonotypes shared by more than one individual were considered public. TCRdb reprocessed the public reads (quality trimming at Q25 with fastp, clone calling with MiXCR) and kept in-frame beta chains. Rows with a matching CDR3 protein are joined into one entry that keeps the most common DNA and genes. What appears here as the V and J calls and clone size reflects TCRdb's work, not the paper's. The sample includes about 210,000 distinct CDR3 sequences, with about 19% observed a single time. The ten most abundant clones make up 10% to 15% of the sample.

Worth noting for this clonotype: No antigen is known for it. A junction end diverges from the germline sequence, so it may reflect a read error.

Results and caveats for the whole study, not just this receptor: The study examined only peripheral blood because the primary lesion, thyroid tissue, could not be accessed. Only the TCR beta chain was sequenced and analyzed. Compared with newly diagnosed patients, persistent Graves' disease patients had lower TCR Shannon entropy and fewer highly expanded clones, which suggests clonal expansion. Persistent patients shared more public clonotypes among themselves (around 2,500) than newly diagnosed patients did (approximately 970). As a limitation, the authors acknowledged that the small sample size may reduce accuracy. Preferential use of TRBV28, TRBJ1-2 and TRBJ2-5 was observed in persistent disease, whereas TRBV20-1 and TRBJ2-1 were favored in newly diagnosed disease.

What this sample's time point label stands for: newly diagnosed GD, antithyroid drugs for less than 3 months. For both TCR sequencing and RNA sequencing, RNA was extracted from PBMCs using TRIzol. Graves' disease was diagnosed according to American Thyroid Association guidelines. Recruitment of patients was carried out at an endocrinology department in Xi'an, China. From each patient, around 9 milliliters of peripheral blood was collected into an EDTA anticoagulant tube. PBMCs were isolated by Ficoll Paque Plus density gradient separation without further T cell sorting. RNA quality was checked with an Agilent 2100 Bioanalyzer and agarose gel, and concentration with a NanoDrop 2000. These sequences were also reported in another study, on T cells in Graves' hyperthyroidism and ophthalmopathy. Looking at the second paper: A patient counted as having stable Graves' hyperthyroidism if no progression to ophthalmopathy occurred over 18 months of follow-up. Hyperthyroidism patients were newly diagnosed, had a disease duration of under 2 months, and were aged 18 to 65 years. Exclusion was applied to patients with uncontrolled infections, other autoimmune diseases, pregnancy or lactation. Clinical symptoms, serum thyroxine and TRAb, thyroid ultrasound, and orbital computed tomography formed the basis for the diagnoses. The first round of RT-PCR for the TCR CDR3 was performed with the HTBI primer set and the Qiagen OneStep RT-PCR kit. Most expanded thyroid clonotypes (frequency above 0.001) were also detected in blood, a finding suggesting that blood repertoires may reflect thyroid immune responses. In cross-validation, a model built on a 13 V-J signature told ophthalmopathy apart from stable hyperthyroidism with approximately 90% sensitivity and approximately 81% specificity, and in testing the same model reached 80%/75%. In validation, the model predicted progression to ophthalmopathy a median of roughly 6.2 months before onset, with over 55% sensitivity and roughly 77% specificity. TCR V-J signatures able to tell the groups apart were searched for in a discovery cohort of around 95 patients, of whom around 43 had Graves' ophthalmopathy and under 65 had stable Graves' hyperthyroidism. Prospective prediction of ophthalmopathy was tested in an independent validation cohort consisting of 18 to 20 hyperthyroidism patients and around 16 patients who later progressed to ophthalmopathy. The 100 or so discovery patients were randomly split 7:3 into training and test sets. In roughly six Graves' hyperthyroidism patients, the study also compared T-cell repertoires from thyroid tissue with T-cell repertoires from blood. After blood sampling, hyperthyroidism patients were treated with methimazole at a starting dose of 30 mg daily, and ophthalmopathy patients were treated with high-dose intravenous methylprednisolone. Libraries were constructed in a second round of multiplex PCR, after which size selection and purification were performed. The libraries were sequenced on an Illumina HiSeq2000 using paired-end 100 bp reads. SOAPnuke was used to process the raw data, removing reads that contained adapters or uncalled bases, had a mean Phred below 15, or lacked an exact match to the constant primer or identifier. High-quality paired reads were merged using COPE v1.2.5, and each unique nucleotide sequence was defined as a clonotype. Clonotypes were aligned to IMGT TRBV, TRBD and TRBJ reference segments using MiTCR v1.1. Analysis was restricted to V-J combinations with a frequency above 0.0001, which covered 99% to 99.2% of repertoires. The TCS score was defined as F50 (clonal expansion) divided by E x V (chaos), with BLOSUM62-based TCRdist calculated between CDR3 peptides within each V-J. Welch's t-statistics and random forest reduced fewer than 550 V-J features to 13, which were used in a naive Bayes classifier (R e1071). Sample size was not statistically predetermined, and blinding of investigators to group allocation was not performed. The paper describes TCR Vbeta CDR3 sequencing of around 130 peripheral blood samples, made up of 40 to 45 ophthalmopathy patients, roughly 80 hyperthyroidism patients and 17 progressor patients.

The TCR comes from a woman aged 25 to 45 with Graves disease. Donor details come from another sample of the same person, matched by shared clones. The input for sequencing was peripheral blood mononuclear cells (PBMCs), taken at new diagnosis, from a patient treated with antithyroid drugs. This chain is built from TRBV24-1 and TRBJ2-7; 9 bases in the junction line up with TRBD1. CDR3 region: CAPSDLPSSTRDREYEQYF. The DNA sequence is TGTGCCCCCAGTGATTTGCCCTCGTCGACCAGGGACAGGGAGTACGAGCAGTACTTC.